One and the same sample provided the 4 T cell receptor beta chains below, sequenced in a study of cytomegalovirus exposure and HLA in healthy donors. Assay: immunoSEQ multiplex PCR; the TCRdb copy retains only in-frame clones and omits some. The sample shows about 110,000 clones, around 82% of them seen only once. Sequenced input: PBMCs. These receptors were taken from a woman between 18 and 29 years old in good health and CMV-seronegative.

The chain carries TRBV9 and TRBJ2-5, with D perhaps TRBD1 (5 bases). CDR1 and CDR2 from the germline V gene are SGDLS and YYNGEE. This CDR3 is built from 13 residues. Trimming took off 1 base at V and 2 bases at J, with 6 bases between the two ends. The chain's CDR3 is CASSVSGQETQYF. The CDR3 DNA reads as TGTGCCAGCAGCGTATCAGGGCAAGAGACCCAGTACTTC.

The V and J genes are TRBV10-2 and TRBJ2-2; no clear D. The CDR3 is 12 residues long. Germline CDR1 reads WSHSY; CDR2 reads SAAADI. V was trimmed by 10 bases and J by 5 bases, leaving 11 bases between them. Here the CDR3 reads CATPASTGELFF. The CDR3 coding sequence is TGCGCCACCCCTGCGTCAACCGGGGAGCTGTTTTTT.

J is TRBJ1-6 and V is TRBV2; the D gene is possibly TRBD1 (5 bases). CDR1 and CDR2 (germline): SNHLY, FYNNEI. V was pared by 6 bases and J by 11 bases, with 20 bases between. This CDR3 is 15 amino acids long. The CDR3 loop is CASSPGTGRRAPLHF. The DNA of the CDR3 is TGTGCCAGCAGCCCCGGGACCGGTCGGAGGGCACCCCTCCACTTT.

The chain is built from TRBV4-1 and TRBJ2-7; 8 positions agree with TRBD1. Germline V CDR1 and CDR2: MGHRA, YSYEKL. Trimming removed 4 bases from V and 3 bases from J; junction bases left unmatched: 2. The CDR3 extends over 13 amino acids. The CDR3 DNA is TGCGCCAGCAGCCTAGGGACAGGCTACGAGCAGTACTTC. Its translation is CASSLGTGYEQYF.